The 2 T cell receptor beta chains below all came from one sample that was sequenced in a study of blood T cell repertoires in COVID-19. Assay: immunoSEQ multiplex PCR; the TCRdb copy retains only in-frame clones and omits some. The table lists under 500,000 clones, around 89% of them singletons. The sequenced material came from peripheral blood. These receptors were collected from a woman aged 30 to 39 with acute or convalescent COVID-19.

This sequence joins TRBV10-3 and TRBJ2-7; no clear D gene. The CDR3 is 14 amino acids. The germline gives CDR1 ENHRY, CDR2 SYGVKD. Trimming pared 4 bases from V and 3 bases from J, leaving 13 bases between. In DNA form, the CDR3 reads TGTGCCATCAGTGGAGGCCTTCTTGACTACGAGCAGTACTTC. This sequence encodes CAISGGLLDYEQYF.

The J gene is TRBJ2-5, the V gene TRBV7-2, with 8 bases identical to TRBD2. The trim removed 5 bases at V and 0 bases at J, leaving 11 bases unmatched. The CDR3 is 17 amino acids. Germline assignment: CDR1 SGHTA and CDR2 FQGNSA. The CDR3 DNA follows: TGTGCCAGCAGCGACAGACTAGCGAGATTAAACCAAGAGACCCAGTACTTC. As protein: CASSDRLARLNQETQYF.